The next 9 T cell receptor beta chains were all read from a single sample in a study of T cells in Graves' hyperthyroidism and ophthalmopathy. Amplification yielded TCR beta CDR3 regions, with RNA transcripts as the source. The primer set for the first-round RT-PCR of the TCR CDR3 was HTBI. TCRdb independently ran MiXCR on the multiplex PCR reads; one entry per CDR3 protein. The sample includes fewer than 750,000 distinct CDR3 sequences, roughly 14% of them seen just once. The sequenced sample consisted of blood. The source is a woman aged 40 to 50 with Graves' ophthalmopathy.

In DNA form, the CDR3 reads TGTGCCAGCTCACCACCGCTGCGGAACACCGGGGAGCTGTTTTTT. Its translation: CASSPPLRNTGELFF. J is TRBJ2-2 and V is TRBV18; D is undetermined. The germline CDR1 and CDR2 sequences are KGHSH and LQKENI. This CDR3 contains 15 residues. V was cut by 0 bases and J by 1 base, with 6 bases left in between.

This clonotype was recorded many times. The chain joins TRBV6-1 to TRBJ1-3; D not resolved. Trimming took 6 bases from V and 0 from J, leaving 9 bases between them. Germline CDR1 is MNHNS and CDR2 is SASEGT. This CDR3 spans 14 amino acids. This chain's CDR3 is CASRTSASGNTIYF. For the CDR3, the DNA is TGTGCCAGCAGAACCTCAGCCTCTGGAAACACCATATATTTT.

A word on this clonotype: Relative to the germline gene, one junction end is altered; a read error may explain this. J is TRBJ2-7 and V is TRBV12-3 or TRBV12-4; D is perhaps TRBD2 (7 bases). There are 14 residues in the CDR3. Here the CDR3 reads CASSLGGAWQEQYF. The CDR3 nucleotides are TGTGCCAGCAGCTTAGGGGGGGCGTGGCAGGAGCAGTACTTC.

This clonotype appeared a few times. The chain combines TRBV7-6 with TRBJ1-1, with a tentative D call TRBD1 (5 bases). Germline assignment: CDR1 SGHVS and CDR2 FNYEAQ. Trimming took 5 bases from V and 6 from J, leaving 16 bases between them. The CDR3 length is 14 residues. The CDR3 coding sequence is TGTGCCAGCAGCCCAGCTGGGGGGGGTCCTGAAGCTTTCTTT. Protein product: CASSPAGGGPEAFF.

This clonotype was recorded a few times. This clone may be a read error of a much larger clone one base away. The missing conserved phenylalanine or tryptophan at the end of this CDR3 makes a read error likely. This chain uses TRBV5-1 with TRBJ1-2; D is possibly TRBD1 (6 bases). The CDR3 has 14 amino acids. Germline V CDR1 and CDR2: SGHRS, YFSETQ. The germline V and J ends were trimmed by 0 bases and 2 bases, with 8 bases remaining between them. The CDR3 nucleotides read TGCGCCAGCAGCTTGGATACAGGGAACTATGGCTACACCTCC. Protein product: CASSLDTGNYGYTS.

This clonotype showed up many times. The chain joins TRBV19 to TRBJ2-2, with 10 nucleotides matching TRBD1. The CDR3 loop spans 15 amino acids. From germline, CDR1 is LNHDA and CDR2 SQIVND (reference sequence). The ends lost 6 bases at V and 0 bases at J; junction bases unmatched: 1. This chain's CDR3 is CASRGQGANTGELFF. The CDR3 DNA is TGTGCCAGTAGAGGACAGGGGGCGAACACCGGGGAGCTGTTTTTT.

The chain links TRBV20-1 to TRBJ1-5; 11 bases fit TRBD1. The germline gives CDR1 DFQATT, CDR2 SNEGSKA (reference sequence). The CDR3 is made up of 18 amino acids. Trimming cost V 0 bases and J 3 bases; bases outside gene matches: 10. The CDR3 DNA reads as TGCAGTGCTAGAGACGCCGGGACAGGGGGATTCACCAATCAGCCCCAGCATTTT. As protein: CSARDAGTGGFTNQPQHF.

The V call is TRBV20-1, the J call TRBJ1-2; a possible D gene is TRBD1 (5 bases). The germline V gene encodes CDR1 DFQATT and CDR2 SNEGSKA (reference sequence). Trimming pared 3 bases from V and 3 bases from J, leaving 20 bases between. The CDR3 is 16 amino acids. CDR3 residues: CSASQPGTPRDYGYTF. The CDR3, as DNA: TGCAGTGCTAGCCAACCAGGGACGCCCCGGGACTATGGCTACACCTTC.

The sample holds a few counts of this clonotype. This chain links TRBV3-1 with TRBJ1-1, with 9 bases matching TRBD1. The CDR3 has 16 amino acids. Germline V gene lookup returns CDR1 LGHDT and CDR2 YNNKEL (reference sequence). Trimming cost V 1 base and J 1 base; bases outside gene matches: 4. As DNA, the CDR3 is TGTGCCAGCAGCCAAGTGGCGGGACAGGGGAACACTGAAGCTTTCTTT. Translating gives CASSQVAGQGNTEAFF.